This T cell receptor beta chain was identified in a study of CD8 T cells in Susac syndrome. RNA amounts of roughly 0.45 to 1 ug underwent reverse transcription with random hexamers. An immunoSEQ multiplex PCR generated amplified TCR beta CDR3 products spanning 54 Vbeta and 13 Jbeta. From the immunoSEQ multiplex PCR reads, TCRdb called clonotypes with MiXCR, one entry per CDR3 protein. The sample lists 350,000 to 550,000 distinct CDR3 sequences, more than 80% seen once, with roughly 0.11% in the top ten. Germline CDR1 reads SNHLY; CDR2 reads FYNNEI. J lost 6 bases, V lost 5 bases, and 7 bases had no gene match. CDR3 length: 14 amino acids.

The sequencing input was CD8+ T cells from PBMCs. This TCR derives from a human donor with multiple sclerosis. The V and J genes are TRBV2 and TRBJ1-5, with 7 bases fitting TRBD1. CDR3 DNA: TGTGCCAGCAGTACAGGGGTGGAAAGTCAGCCCCAGCATTTT. This gives the protein CASSTGVESQPQHF.